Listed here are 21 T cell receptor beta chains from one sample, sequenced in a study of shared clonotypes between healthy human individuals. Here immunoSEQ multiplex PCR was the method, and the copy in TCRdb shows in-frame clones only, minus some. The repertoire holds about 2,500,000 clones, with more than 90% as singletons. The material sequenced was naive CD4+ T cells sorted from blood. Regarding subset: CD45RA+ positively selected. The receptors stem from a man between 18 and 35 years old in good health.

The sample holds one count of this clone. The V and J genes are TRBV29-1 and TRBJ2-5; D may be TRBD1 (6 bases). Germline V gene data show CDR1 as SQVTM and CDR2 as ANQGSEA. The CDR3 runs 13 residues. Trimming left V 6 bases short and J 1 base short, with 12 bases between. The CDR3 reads CSVLQGPQETQYF. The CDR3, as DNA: TGCAGCGTGTTACAGGGTCCCCAAGAGACCCAGTACTTC.

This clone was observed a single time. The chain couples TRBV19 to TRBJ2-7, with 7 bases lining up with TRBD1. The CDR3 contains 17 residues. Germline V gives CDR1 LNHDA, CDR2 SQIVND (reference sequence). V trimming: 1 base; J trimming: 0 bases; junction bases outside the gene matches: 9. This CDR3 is CASSIVPKAGGSYEQYF. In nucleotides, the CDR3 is TGTGCCAGTAGTATAGTTCCCAAGGCAGGGGGCTCCTACGAGCAGTACTTC.

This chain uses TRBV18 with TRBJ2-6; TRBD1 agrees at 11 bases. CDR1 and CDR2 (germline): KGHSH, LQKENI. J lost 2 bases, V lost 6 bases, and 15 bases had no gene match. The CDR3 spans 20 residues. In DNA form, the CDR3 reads TGTGCCAGCTCTTCGCCAACCTGGGACAGGGGGGTAACTGGGGCCAACGTCCTGACTTTC. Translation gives CASSSPTWDRGVTGANVLTF.

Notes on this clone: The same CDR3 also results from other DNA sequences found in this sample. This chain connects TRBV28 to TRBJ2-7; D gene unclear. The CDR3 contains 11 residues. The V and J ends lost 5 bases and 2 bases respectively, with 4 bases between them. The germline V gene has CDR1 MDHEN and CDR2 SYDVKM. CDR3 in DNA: TGTGCCAGCAGTGATACCTACGAGCAGTACTTC. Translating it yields CASSDTYEQYF.

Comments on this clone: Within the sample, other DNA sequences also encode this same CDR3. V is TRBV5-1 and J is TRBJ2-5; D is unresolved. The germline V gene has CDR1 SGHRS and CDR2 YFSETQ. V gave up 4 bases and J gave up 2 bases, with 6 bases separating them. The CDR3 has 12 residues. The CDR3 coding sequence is TGCGCCAGCAGCGTGGAACAAGAGACCCAGTACTTC. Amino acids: CASSVEQETQYF.

The CDR3 loop reads CASSLYPYGLAGEYNEQFF. The CDR3 DNA reads TGTGCCAGCAGTTTATACCCTTATGGACTAGCGGGGGAGTACAATGAGCAGTTCTTC. The chain recombines TRBV27 with TRBJ2-1; 13 nucleotides match TRBD2. This CDR3 spans 19 amino acids. From germline, CDR1 is MNHEY and CDR2 SMNVEV (reference sequence). Trimming at V came to 1 base and at J to 4 bases, leaving 10 bases not matched to a gene.

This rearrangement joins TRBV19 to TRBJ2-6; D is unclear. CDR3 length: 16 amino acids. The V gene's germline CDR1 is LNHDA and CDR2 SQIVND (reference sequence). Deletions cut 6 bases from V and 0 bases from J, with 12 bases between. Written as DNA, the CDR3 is TGTGCCAGTAGCCGTCATACTTACTCTGGGGCCAACGTCCTGACTTTC. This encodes CASSRHTYSGANVLTF.

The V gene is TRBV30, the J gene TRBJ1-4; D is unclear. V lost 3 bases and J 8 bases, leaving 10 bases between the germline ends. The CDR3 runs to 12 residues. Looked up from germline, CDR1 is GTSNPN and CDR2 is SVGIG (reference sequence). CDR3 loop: CAWRRLGEKLFF. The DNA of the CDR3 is TGTGCCTGGAGGAGGTTAGGGGAAAAACTGTTTTTT. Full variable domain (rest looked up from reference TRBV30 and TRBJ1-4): SQTIHQWPATLVQPVGSPLSLECTVEGTSNPNLYWYRQAAGRGLQLLFYSVGIGQISSEVPQNLSASRPQDRQFILSSKKLLLSDSGFYLCAWRRLGEKLFFGSGTQLSVL.

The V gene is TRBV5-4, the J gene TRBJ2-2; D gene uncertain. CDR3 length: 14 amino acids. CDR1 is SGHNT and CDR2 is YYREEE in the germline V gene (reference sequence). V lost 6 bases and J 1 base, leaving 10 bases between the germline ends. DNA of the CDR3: TGTGCCAGCACCCAAGGCGAGAACACCGGGGAGCTGTTTTTT. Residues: CASTQGENTGELFF. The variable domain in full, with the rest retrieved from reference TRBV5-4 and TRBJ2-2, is ETGVTQSPTHLIKTRGQQVTLRCSSQSGHNTVSWYQQALGQGPQFIFQYYREEENGRGNFPPRFSGLQFPNYSSELNVNALELDDSALYLCASTQGENTGELFFGEGSRLTVL.

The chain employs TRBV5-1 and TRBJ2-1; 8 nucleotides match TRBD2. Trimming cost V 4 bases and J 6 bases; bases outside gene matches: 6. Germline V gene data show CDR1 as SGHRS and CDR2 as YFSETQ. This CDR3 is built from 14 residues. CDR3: CASSVREALNEQFF. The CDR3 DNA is TGCGCCAGCAGCGTGCGGGAGGCCCTCAATGAGCAGTTCTTC.

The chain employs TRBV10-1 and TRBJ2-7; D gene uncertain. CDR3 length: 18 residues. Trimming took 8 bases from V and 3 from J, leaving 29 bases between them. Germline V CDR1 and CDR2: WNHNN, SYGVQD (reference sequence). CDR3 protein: CASPSCNHLRRVYYEQYF. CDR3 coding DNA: TGCGCCAGCCCCTCCTGTAACCATCTCCGACGGGTATACTACGAGCAGTACTTC.

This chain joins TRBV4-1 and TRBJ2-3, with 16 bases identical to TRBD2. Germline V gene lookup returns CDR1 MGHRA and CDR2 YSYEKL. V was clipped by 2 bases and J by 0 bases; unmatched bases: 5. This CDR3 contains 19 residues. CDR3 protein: CASSQPGLAGGTSTDTQYF. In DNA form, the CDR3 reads TGCGCCAGCAGCCAACCGGGACTAGCGGGGGGGACTAGCACAGATACGCAGTATTTT.

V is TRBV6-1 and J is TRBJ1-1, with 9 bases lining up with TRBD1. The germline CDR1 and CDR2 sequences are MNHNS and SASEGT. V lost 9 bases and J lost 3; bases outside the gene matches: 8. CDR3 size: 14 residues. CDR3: CAREGQGQHTEAFF. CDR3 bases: TGTGCCAGAGAGGGACAGGGACAACACACTGAAGCTTTCTTT.

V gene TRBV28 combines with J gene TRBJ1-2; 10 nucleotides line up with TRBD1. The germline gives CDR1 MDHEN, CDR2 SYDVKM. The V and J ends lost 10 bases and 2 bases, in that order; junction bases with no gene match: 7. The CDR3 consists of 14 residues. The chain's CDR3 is CAIIPGQGNYGYTF. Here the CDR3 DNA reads TGTGCCATCATCCCGGGACAGGGGAACTATGGCTACACCTTC.

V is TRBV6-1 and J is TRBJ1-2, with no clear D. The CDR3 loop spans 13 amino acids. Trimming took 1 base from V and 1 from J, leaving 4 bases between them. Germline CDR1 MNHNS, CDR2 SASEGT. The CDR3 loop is CASSEDINYGYTF. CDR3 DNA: TGTGCCAGCAGTGAAGATATTAACTATGGCTACACCTTC.

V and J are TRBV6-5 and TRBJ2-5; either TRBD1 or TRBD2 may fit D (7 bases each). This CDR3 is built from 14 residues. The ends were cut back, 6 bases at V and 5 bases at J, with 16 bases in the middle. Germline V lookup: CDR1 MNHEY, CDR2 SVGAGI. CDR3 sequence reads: CASRPYQGGETQYF. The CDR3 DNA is TGTGCCAGCAGGCCGTATCAGGGGGGGGAGACCCAGTACTTC.

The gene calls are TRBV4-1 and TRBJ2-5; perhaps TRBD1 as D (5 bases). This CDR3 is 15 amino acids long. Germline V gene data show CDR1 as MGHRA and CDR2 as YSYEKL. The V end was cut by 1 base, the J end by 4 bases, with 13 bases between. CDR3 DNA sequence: TGCGCCAGCAGCCAAGGACAGCCCCTCGGAGAGACCCAGTACTTC. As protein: CASSQGQPLGETQYF.

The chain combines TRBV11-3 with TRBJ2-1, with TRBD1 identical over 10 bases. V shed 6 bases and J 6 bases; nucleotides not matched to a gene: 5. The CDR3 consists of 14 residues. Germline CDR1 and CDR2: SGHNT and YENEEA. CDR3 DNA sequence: TGTGCCAGCAGGGGGGACAGGGGCAGCAATGAGCAGTTCTTC. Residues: CASRGDRGSNEQFF.

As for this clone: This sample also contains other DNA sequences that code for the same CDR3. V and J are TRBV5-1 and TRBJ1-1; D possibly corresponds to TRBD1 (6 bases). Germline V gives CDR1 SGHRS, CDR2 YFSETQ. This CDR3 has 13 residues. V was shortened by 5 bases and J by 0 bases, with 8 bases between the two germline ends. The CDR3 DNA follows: TGCGCCAGCAGAGGGGGGTTGAACACTGAAGCTTTCTTT. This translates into CASRGGLNTEAFF. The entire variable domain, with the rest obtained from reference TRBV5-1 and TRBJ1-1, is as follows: KAGVTQTPRYLIKTRGQQVTLSCSPISGHRSVSWYQQTPGQGLQFLFEYFSETQRNKGNFPGRFSGRQFSNSRSEMNVSTLELGDSALYLCASRGGLNTEAFFGQGTRLTVV.

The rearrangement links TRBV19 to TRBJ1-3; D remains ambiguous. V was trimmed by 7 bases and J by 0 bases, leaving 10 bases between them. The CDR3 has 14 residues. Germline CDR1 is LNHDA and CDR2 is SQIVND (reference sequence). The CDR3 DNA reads TGTGCCAGTATGGAAGCGAGCTCTGGAAACACCATATATTTT. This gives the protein CASMEASSGNTIYF.

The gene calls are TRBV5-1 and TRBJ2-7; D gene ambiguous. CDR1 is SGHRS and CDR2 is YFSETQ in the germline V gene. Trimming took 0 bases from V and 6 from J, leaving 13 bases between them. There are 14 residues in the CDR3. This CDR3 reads CASSLGATPTEQYF. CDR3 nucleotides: TGCGCCAGCAGCTTGGGGGCCACCCCGACCGAGCAGTACTTC.